This T cell receptor (beta chain) comes out of a study of T cell repertoires in cytomegalovirus infection. TCRdb re-analysed the reads in MiXCR, keeping a single row per CDR3 protein. The table has hundreds of thousands of distinct CDR3 sequences, roughly a third seen once. V was pared by 4 bases and J by 6 bases, with 9 bases of the junction left unmatched. The CDR3 has 16 amino acids. The V gene's germline CDR1 is SGHVT and CDR2 SQSDAQ. For this clonotype: The antigen is undetermined.

The clonotype was recovered from a human donor in good health (CMV status not recorded). Some clones in this sample may be carry-over from other donors' samples. Sequencing used cultured PBMCs, obtained from culture after CMV antigen stimulation. V and J are TRBV7-4 and TRBJ2-2, with 9 bases identical to TRBD1. The CDR3 coding sequence is TGTGCCAGCAGCTCTGACCTCGGGACAGGGTCCGGGGAGCTGTTTTTT. Translating it yields CASSSDLGTGSGELFF.